This passage covers 21 T cell receptor beta chains from one sample sequenced in a study of OX40 agonist ivuxolimab in advanced cancers. Here immunoSEQ multiplex PCR was the method, and the copy in TCRdb shows in-frame clones only, minus some. The sample contains fewer than 100,000 clones, about nine tenths of which appear only once. Source: CD4+ or CD8+ T cells sorted from blood, taken in a trial of the OX40 agonist ivuxolimab. These receptors were collected from an adult with an advanced solid tumor such as melanoma, head and neck, liver or kidney cancer.

The gene calls are TRBV20-1 and TRBJ2-5; D is undetermined. The CDR3 runs to 11 residues. V dropped 5 bases and J dropped 1 base, with 5 bases sitting between them. Per germline, CDR1 DFQATT and CDR2 SNEGSKA (reference sequence). The CDR3 DNA reads TGCAGTGCTCACATCCAAGAGACCCAGTACTTC. It specifies CSAHIQETQYF.

The rearrangement joins TRBV11-3 to TRBJ1-1, with 9 bases lining up with TRBD1. Germline-derived CDR1 and CDR2 are SGHNT and YENEEA. J was trimmed by 4 bases and V by 5 bases; bases with no gene match: 5. The CDR3 consists of 14 residues. CDR3 sequence (DNA): TGTGCCAGCAGCCCGGGACAGGGAGGCACTGAAGCTTTCTTT. This gives the protein CASSPGQGGTEAFF.

The genes are TRBV7-6 and TRBJ1-2; D is uncertain. V was shortened by 5 bases and J by 4 bases, with 14 bases between the two germline ends. Germline loops: CDR1 SGHVS, CDR2 FNYEAQ. The CDR3 totals 14 residues. The CDR3 nucleotides are TGTGCCAGCAGCCCCTATGGCGCAGGCTATGGCTACACCTTC. It specifies CASSPYGAGYGYTF.

Worth noting for this clone: Sequence at one end of the junction differs from germline and may be a read error. J is TRBJ2-7 and V is TRBV29-1; D perhaps matches TRBD1 (5 bases). Germline V CDR1 and CDR2: SQVTM, ANQGSEA. CDR3 length equals 14 residues. CDR3 residues: CSVKKTYGQYGQYF. CDR3 coding DNA: TGCAGCGTAAAGAAAACTTACGGACAATACGGGCAGTACTTC.

CDR3 sequence reads: CASSTGNTEAFF. The CDR3 DNA is TGTGCCAGCAGTACAGGTAACACTGAAGCTTTCTTT. V usage is TRBV6-5 and J usage is TRBJ1-1, with D tentatively TRBD1 (5 bases). Germline CDR1 reads MNHEY; CDR2 reads SVGAGI. With 5 bases removed from V and 2 bases from J, the gap between germline ends came to 6 bases. CDR3 length: 12 residues.

The gene calls are TRBV2 and TRBJ1-6; D remains ambiguous. The CDR3 totals 15 residues. The germline V and J ends were trimmed by 5 bases and 5 bases, with 13 bases remaining between them. Per the germline V gene, CDR1 is SNHLY and CDR2 is FYNNEI. The CDR3 DNA is TGTGCCAGCAGTCGCCGGGCCGCAAATAATTCACCCCTCCACTTT. It encodes CASSRRAANNSPLHF. The whole variable domain, filled in from reference TRBV2 and TRBJ1-6, reads EPEVTQTPSHQVTQMGQEVILRCVPISNHLYFYWYRQILGQKVEFLVSFYNNEISEKSEIFDDQFSVERPDGSNFTLKIRSTKLEDSAMYFCASSRRAANNSPLHFGNGTRLTVT.

The V gene is TRBV19, the J gene TRBJ2-5; D is uncertain. CDR3 size: 14 residues. The germline V and J ends were trimmed by 3 bases and 2 bases, with 10 bases remaining between them. Germline CDR1 and CDR2: LNHDA and SQIVND (reference sequence). The CDR3 DNA follows: TGTGCCAGTAGTATTAAGTTGGGTCAAGAGACCCAGTACTTC. Protein product: CASSIKLGQETQYF.

The V and J genes are TRBV7-3 and TRBJ2-2, with D possibly matching TRBD1 (6 bases). Trimming took off 5 bases at V and 7 bases at J, with 8 bases between the two ends. Germline V gives CDR1 SGHTA, CDR2 FQGTGA. CDR3 length: 12 amino acids. CDR3 loop: CASSPQGGELFF. DNA of the CDR3: TGTGCCAGCAGCCCACAGGGCGGGGAGCTGTTTTTT.

The rearrangement links TRBV5-1 to TRBJ1-4; a possible D gene is TRBD1 (5 bases). CDR1 and CDR2 from the germline V gene are SGHRS and YFSETQ. The CDR3 loop spans 15 amino acids. With 1 base removed from V and 7 bases from J, the gap between germline ends came to 14 bases. CDR3 protein: CASSLITGPGEKLFF. The CDR3 nucleotides read TGCGCCAGCAGCTTGATCACAGGTCCCGGTGAAAAACTGTTTTTT. The variable domain in full, completed from reference TRBV5-1 and TRBJ1-4, reads KAGVTQTPRYLIKTRGQQVTLSCSPISGHRSVSWYQQTPGQGLQFLFEYFSETQRNKGNFPGRFSGRQFSNSRSEMNVSTLELGDSALYLCASSLITGPGEKLFFGSGTQLSVL.

The rearrangement joins TRBV9 to TRBJ1-1, with a tentative D call TRBD1 (5 bases). CDR3 length equals 13 residues. The V and J ends lost 4 bases and 6 bases respectively, with 13 bases between them. Germline V gene data show CDR1 as SGDLS and CDR2 as YYNGEE. CDR3 nucleotides: TGTGCCAGCAGCCCTCTGCCGGGGGCTGAAGCTTTCTTT. Its translation: CASSPLPGAEAFF. Full variable domain (missing parts from reference TRBV9 and TRBJ1-1): DSGVTQTPKHLITATGQRVTLRCSPRSGDLSVYWYQQSLDQGLQFLIQYYNGEERAKGNILERFSAQQFPDLHSELNLSSLELGDSALYFCASSPLPGAEAFFGQGTRLTVV.

In this sample, this clone turned up a few times. This sequence joins TRBV20-1 and TRBJ1-1; D not resolved. V lost 0 bases and J 11 bases, leaving 10 bases between the germline ends. Looked up from germline, CDR1 is DFQATT and CDR2 is SNEGSKA (reference sequence). The CDR3 is 11 residues long. This CDR3 is CSARDHPAAFF. The CDR3 DNA sequence: TGCAGTGCTAGAGATCACCCAGCCGCTTTCTTT.

To note about this clone: Other DNA sequences in the sample encode the same CDR3. This chain links TRBV7-2 with TRBJ1-1; 11 positions agree with TRBD1. The V gene end was trimmed by 5 bases and the J gene end by 6 bases; junction bases not matched to a gene: 5. Germline-derived CDR1 and CDR2 are SGHTA and FQGNSA. The CDR3 loop spans 14 amino acids. CDR3 amino acids: CASSRPGQGAEAFF. CDR3 DNA sequence: TGTGCCAGCAGCAGACCGGGACAGGGGGCTGAAGCTTTCTTT.

The chain is built from TRBV29-1 and TRBJ1-3, with 8 nucleotides matching TRBD1. The germline gives CDR1 SQVTM, CDR2 ANQGSEA. The CDR3 spans 13 residues. CDR3 loop: CSAGGMAGNTIYF. CDR3 sequence (DNA): TGCAGTGCAGGGGGCATGGCTGGAAACACCATATATTTT.

V and J are TRBV7-2 and TRBJ2-3; 10 bases line up with TRBD2. The junction had 4 bases not matched to a gene; V was cut back by 6 bases and J by 4 bases. The CDR3 loop spans 14 amino acids. From germline, CDR1 is SGHTA and CDR2 FQGNSA. DNA of the CDR3: TGTGCCAGCAGTGCAGCGGGAGGGCCAGATACGCAGTATTTT. Translating gives CASSAAGGPDTQYF.

This rearrangement joins TRBV5-6 to TRBJ2-2; D not resolved. The CDR3 has 12 residues. CDR1 is SGHDT and CDR2 is YYEEEE in the germline V gene. Trimming left V 4 bases short and J 6 bases short, with 7 bases between. The CDR3 DNA follows: TGTGCCAGCAGCCCCATGGCCGGGGAGCTGTTTTTT. Encoded protein: CASSPMAGELFF. Drawing the rest from reference TRBV5-6 and TRBJ2-2, the complete variable domain is DAGVTQSPTHLIKTRGQQVTLRCSPKSGHDTVSWYQQALGQGPQFIFQYYEEEERQRGNFPDRFSGHQFPNYSSELNVNALLLGDSALYLCASSPMAGELFFGEGSRLTVL.

The chain uses TRBV28 and TRBJ2-1; the match to TRBD2 covers 10 bases. This CDR3 comprises 16 residues. The V and J ends lost 4 bases and 3 bases, in that order; junction bases with no gene match: 6. Germline-derived CDR1 and CDR2 are MDHEN and SYDVKM. The CDR3 coding sequence is TGTGCCAGCAGTTCCTACTGGACTAGCGGCTACAATGAGCAGTTCTTC. Protein: CASSSYWTSGYNEQFF.

The rearrangement links TRBV4-3 to TRBJ2-1, with TRBD2 matching over 10 bases. The V segment lost 4 bases and the J segment 10 bases; nucleotides outside the gene matches: 4. Germline V CDR1 and CDR2: LGHNA, YSLEER. The CDR3 covers 13 residues. The CDR3 here is CASSLGGLAEQFF. The CDR3 DNA sequence: TGCGCCAGCAGCCTCGGGGGACTAGCGGAGCAGTTCTTC.

This clone has just one count. The chain links TRBV10-2 to TRBJ1-2, with D possibly being TRBD1 (6 bases). Trimming cost V 0 bases and J 7 bases, with 21 bases left between them. Germline V lookup: CDR1 WSHSY, CDR2 SAAADI. The CDR3 contains 17 residues. The CDR3 here is CASSESKGTTIIAGYTF. In DNA form, the CDR3 reads TGCGCCAGCAGTGAGTCTAAGGGGACAACAATTATTGCTGGCTACACCTTC.

The genes are TRBV4-3 and TRBJ1-2; D is uncertain. CDR1 is LGHNA, CDR2 YSLEER, per germline. The CDR3 covers 15 residues. V lost 0 bases to trimming and J lost 7 bases, with 15 bases between them. This CDR3 reads CASSQEFPSPGGYTF. Written as DNA, the CDR3 is TGCGCCAGCAGCCAAGAGTTCCCCTCCCCGGGTGGCTACACCTTC.

V is TRBV11-2 and J is TRBJ2-2, with D possibly being TRBD1 (7 bases). This CDR3 has 14 residues. CDR1 SGHAT and CDR2 FQNNGV come from the germline V gene. Trimming stripped 1 base from V and 8 bases from J, with 11 bases between. CDR3 DNA: TGTGCCAGCAGCTTAGCACAGGGGAGGGGGGAGCTGTTTTTT. The encoded protein is CASSLAQGRGELFF.

The V call is TRBV27, the J call TRBJ1-5; possible D gene TRBD1, 6 bases. This CDR3 has 14 amino acids. Deletions cut 6 bases from V and 5 bases from J, with 14 bases between. Germline V lookup: CDR1 MNHEY, CDR2 SMNVEV (reference sequence). The CDR3 DNA is TGTGCCAGCAGACCCTTGGGGGGGCATCAGCCCCAGCATTTT. Translation: CASRPLGGHQPQHF.